This T cell receptor (beta chain) appears in the sequencing data of a study of CD8+ T cells in alopecia areata. Study-level background: Affected scalp percentage set treated patients' severity scores.

Of note for this clone: Its antigen is currently unknown.

Study-wide findings and caveats: Many expanded lesional clones persisted in scalp and blood during tofacitinib treatment. Significant decreases in scalp clonality and expanded CD8+ clones followed tofacitinib treatment.

As the sequencing template, cDNA was produced by extracting RNA and reverse transcribing it. Clones were sequenced by immunoSEQ multiplex PCR, and TCRdb holds only the in-frame ones, with some missing. The data show around 180,000 clones, roughly 60% seen once. CDR1 LNHDA and CDR2 SQIVND come from the germline V gene (reference sequence). CDR3 size: 14 residues. V was trimmed by 7 bases and J by 8 bases, leaving 18 bases between them. This sample's treatment: oral pan-JAK inhibitor, 5-10 mg twice daily. Sequencing was performed on CD4+ T cells sorted from blood, taken around week 49, from a patient treated with tofacitinib. The receptor's source is a human donor with alopecia areata. This sequence joins TRBV19 and TRBJ2-1, with D maybe TRBD1 (6 bases). CDR3: CASNPNRVSYEQFF. The CDR3 DNA reads TGTGCCAGTAATCCTAACAGGGTTAGCTATGAGCAGTTCTTC.